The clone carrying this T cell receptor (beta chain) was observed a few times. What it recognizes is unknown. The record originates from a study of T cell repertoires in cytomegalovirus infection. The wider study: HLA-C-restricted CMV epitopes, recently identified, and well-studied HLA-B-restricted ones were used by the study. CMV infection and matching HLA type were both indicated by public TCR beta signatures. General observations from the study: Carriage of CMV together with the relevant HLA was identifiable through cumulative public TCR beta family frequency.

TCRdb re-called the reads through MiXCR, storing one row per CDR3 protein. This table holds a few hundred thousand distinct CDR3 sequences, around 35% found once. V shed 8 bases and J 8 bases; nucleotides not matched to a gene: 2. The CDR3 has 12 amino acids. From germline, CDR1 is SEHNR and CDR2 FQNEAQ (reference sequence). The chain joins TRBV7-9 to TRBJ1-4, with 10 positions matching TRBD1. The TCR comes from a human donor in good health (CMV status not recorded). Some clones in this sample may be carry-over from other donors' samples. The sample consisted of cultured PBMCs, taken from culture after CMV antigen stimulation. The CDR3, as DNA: TGTGCCAGCGACAGGGGGCAGGAAAAACTGTTTTTT. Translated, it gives CASDRGQEKLFF. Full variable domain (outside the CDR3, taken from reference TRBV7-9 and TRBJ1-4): DTGVSQNPRHKITKRGQNVTFRCDPISEHNRLYWYRQTLGQGPEFLTYFQNEAQLEKSRLLSDRFSAERPKGSFSTLEIQRTEQGDSAMYLCASDRGQEKLFFGSGTQLSVL.